Listed here are 8 T cell receptor beta chains from one sample, sequenced in a study of shared clonotypes between healthy human individuals. Here immunoSEQ multiplex PCR was the method, and the copy in TCRdb shows in-frame clones only, minus some. The sample lists some 2.1 million clones, 90% to 95% occurring once. Sequenced sample: naive CD4+ T cells sorted from blood. Subset described: CD45RA+ positively selected. Receptors were obtained from a man aged 18 to 35 in good health.

This chain joins TRBV27 and TRBJ2-7, with TRBD1 matching 7 bases. The germline V gene has CDR1 MNHEY and CDR2 SMNVEV (reference sequence). V trimming: 5 bases; J trimming: 0 bases; junction bases outside the gene matches: 7. This CDR3 comprises 15 residues. CDR3 loop: CASSPGTAFSYEQYF. The CDR3 DNA is TGTGCCAGCAGTCCCGGGACAGCCTTCTCCTACGAGCAGTACTTC.

A remark on this clone: Additional DNA sequences in this sample encode the identical CDR3. This chain uses TRBV7-6 with TRBJ2-5; TRBD1 or TRBD2 may be the D gene (6 bases each). Deletions cut 1 base from V and 4 bases from J, with 10 bases between. CDR1 SGHVS and CDR2 FNYEAQ come from the germline V gene. The CDR3 spans 14 residues. This CDR3 is CASSLVGGGETQYF. The CDR3 DNA is TGTGCCAGCAGCTTAGTGGGGGGCGGAGAGACCCAGTACTTC.

V is TRBV7-9 and J is TRBJ1-5; D not resolved. Germline V gene data show CDR1 as SEHNR and CDR2 as FQNEAQ (reference sequence). This CDR3 comprises 14 residues. V lost 3 bases, J lost 4 bases, and 10 bases lay in between. CDR3 bases: TGTGCCAGCAGCTTTGCAACCGATAATCAGCCCCAGCATTTT. Amino acid sequence: CASSFATDNQPQHF. Filled out from reference TRBV7-9 and TRBJ1-5, the complete variable domain reads DTGVSQNPRHKITKRGQNVTFRCDPISEHNRLYWYRQTLGQGPEFLTYFQNEAQLEKSRLLSDRFSAERPKGSFSTLEIQRTEQGDSAMYLCASSFATDNQPQHFGDGTRLSIL.

About this clone itself: This specimen includes other DNA sequences encoding the same CDR3. The genes are TRBV6-1 and TRBJ2-7, with D possibly called TRBD1 or TRBD2 (5 bases each). Germline V gives CDR1 MNHNS, CDR2 SASEGT. This CDR3 comprises 14 residues. V was shortened by 2 bases and J by 4 bases, with 12 bases between the two germline ends. The CDR3 protein is CASSERGRGYEQYF. CDR3 nucleotides: TGTGCCAGCAGTGAAAGGGGACGGGGATACGAGCAGTACTTC.

The V and J genes are TRBV29-1 and TRBJ2-3; 8 positions agree with TRBD2. The CDR3 is 15 amino acids. Germline CDR1 and CDR2: SQVTM and ANQGSEA. Trimming removed 5 bases from V and 6 bases from J; junction bases left unmatched: 13. The CDR3 DNA follows: TGCAGCGTTTCCCCAACTGGGGGCGGGAGGGATACGCAGTATTTT. As protein: CSVSPTGGGRDTQYF.

A single count supports this clone. The chain employs TRBV7-9 and TRBJ1-6, with 8 positions matching TRBD1. CDR3 length: 15 residues. The J segment lost 11 bases and the V segment lost 2 bases, leaving 8 bases of the junction unmatched. From germline, CDR1 is SEHNR and CDR2 FQNEAQ (reference sequence). In DNA form, the CDR3 reads TGTGCCAGCAGCTTAAGGGGACAGGAATCTGCACCCCTCCACTTT. Its protein is CASSLRGQESAPLHF.

This clone was counted once. This chain links TRBV4-1 with TRBJ2-7; unclear D gene. Germline lookup yields CDR1 MGHRA and CDR2 YSYEKL. Deletions cut 1 base from V and 2 bases from J, with 12 bases between. This CDR3 has 15 residues. CDR3 residues: CASSQVTGPTYEQYF. DNA for the CDR3: TGCGCCAGCAGCCAAGTAACCGGGCCAACCTACGAGCAGTACTTC.

The chain links TRBV18 to TRBJ2-7, with D perhaps matching TRBD1 (6 bases). Trimming stripped 3 bases from V and 1 base from J, with 13 bases between. The CDR3 totals 15 residues. The germline CDR1 and CDR2 sequences are KGHSH and LQKENI. The CDR3 DNA is TGTGCCAGCTCACCCGGGACACTACCATCCTACGAGCAGTACTTC. Amino acid sequence: CASSPGTLPSYEQYF. The variable domain in full, with the rest retrieved from reference TRBV18 and TRBJ2-7, is NAGVMQNPRHLVRRRGQEARLRCSPMKGHSHVYWYRQLPEEGLKFMVYLQKENIIDESGMPKERFSAEFPKEGPSILRIQQVVRGDSAAYFCASSPGTLPSYEQYFGPGTRLTVT.